The clone carrying this TCR beta chain has more than one count but fewer than ten. Its antigen remains unidentified. This entry comes from a study of T cell repertoires in cytomegalovirus infection. Across the study: Based on public TCR beta signatures, there were indications of CMV infection and of a matching HLA type.

TCRdb ran MiXCR on the reads and lists one entry per CDR3 protein. The sample contains 250,000 to 350,000 distinct CDR3 sequences, 25% of which appear only once. Overall study findings and caveats: Carriage of CMV together with the relevant HLA was identifiable through cumulative public TCR beta family frequency. In two of eight donors, the top clonotype was HLA-C-restricted CMV-specific.

The receptor was derived from a human donor in good health (CMV status not recorded). Some clones in this sample may be carry-over from other donors' samples. The sample taken for sequencing was PBMCs.

The CDR3 DNA sequence: TGTGCCAGCTCAAAAGGACACGCTAGCAATCAGCCCCAGCATTTT. This encodes CASSKGHASNQPQHF. The chain carries TRBV18 and TRBJ1-5; D might be TRBD1 (5 bases). Germline CDR1 is KGHSH and CDR2 is LQKENI. CDR3 length equals 15 residues. V lost 5 bases and J 0 bases, leaving 11 bases between the germline ends.